The 31 T cell receptor beta chains given below trace back to one sample, sequenced in a study of T cell repertoires in cytomegalovirus infection. Each CDR3 protein gets one entry after TCRdb re-called the reads with MiXCR. The repertoire consists of almost 550,000 distinct CDR3 sequences, with more than 15% occurring once and the leading ten covering 20% to 30%. Input material: CD8+ T cells from PBMCs. These receptors came from a human donor in good health (CMV status not recorded). Some clones in this sample may be carry-over from other donors' samples.

This clonotype turned up a few times. This chain uses TRBV29-1 with TRBJ2-2; 8 bases fit TRBD1. In germline, CDR1 is SQVTM, CDR2 ANQGSEA. The CDR3 spans 15 residues. The junction had 5 bases not matched to a gene; V was cut back by 1 base and J by 4 bases. The CDR3 protein is CSVEVDRVGTGELFF. The CDR3 nucleotides read TGCAGCGTTGAAGTGGACAGGGTAGGCACCGGGGAGCTGTTTTTT.

At least ten counts were recorded for this clonotype. V and J are TRBV2 and TRBJ2-5, with 12 positions matching TRBD1. This CDR3 contains 18 residues. The V segment lost 3 bases and the J segment 1 base; nucleotides outside the gene matches: 9. In germline, CDR1 is SNHLY, CDR2 FYNNEI. The CDR3 is CASSDDGTGGETQETQYF. As DNA, the CDR3 is TGTGCCAGCAGTGATGACGGGACAGGGGGCGAGACCCAAGAGACCCAGTACTTC. Based on the CDR3 plus reference TRBV2 and TRBJ2-5, the full variable domain is EPEVTQTPSHQVTQMGQEVILRCVPISNHLYFYWYRQILGQKVEFLVSFYNNEISEKSEIFDDQFSVERPDGSNFTLKIRSTKLEDSAMYFCASSDDGTGGETQETQYFGPGTRLLVL.

This clonotype showed up many times. This chain connects TRBV11-2 to TRBJ1-2, with D perhaps matching TRBD1 (5 bases). CDR3 size: 15 residues. Trimming pared 2 bases from V and 3 bases from J, leaving 13 bases between. CDR1 SGHAT and CDR2 FQNNGV come from the germline V gene. CDR3 DNA: TGTGCCAGCAGCTTATTAGGGGCAGGACACTATGGCTACACCTTC. Translating gives CASSLLGAGHYGYTF.

At least ten counts were recorded for this clonotype. CDR3 DNA: TGTGCCAGCAGCCCCGCGGTGGGGTCTGGAAACACCATATATTTT. Its protein is CASSPAVGSGNTIYF. This rearrangement joins TRBV11-2 to TRBJ1-3; D remains unclear. Germline V gives CDR1 SGHAT, CDR2 FQNNGV. With 5 bases removed from V and 1 base from J, the gap between germline ends came to 12 bases. The CDR3 is 15 amino acids.

At least ten counts were recorded for this clonotype. The V gene is TRBV19, the J gene TRBJ1-5; the match to TRBD1 covers 9 bases. CDR3 size: 16 residues. The ends lost 6 bases at V and 1 base at J; junction bases unmatched: 7. Germline-derived CDR1 and CDR2 are LNHDA and SQIVND (reference sequence). In DNA form, the CDR3 reads TGTGCCAGTAGGGAGACAGGGGGAGTAAGCAATCAGCCCCAGCATTTT. Translation gives CASRETGGVSNQPQHF.

This clonotype occurred a few times. The chain combines TRBV5-1 with TRBJ2-4; no definite D call. Germline V lookup: CDR1 SGHRS, CDR2 YFSETQ. This CDR3 has 14 amino acids. V dropped 5 bases and J dropped 0 bases, with 9 bases sitting between them. The CDR3 region is CASRSLLAKNIQYF. The CDR3 bases are TGCGCCAGCAGGTCGCTTCTAGCCAAAAACATTCAGTACTTC. The whole variable domain, filled in from reference TRBV5-1 and TRBJ2-4, reads KAGVTQTPRYLIKTRGQQVTLSCSPISGHRSVSWYQQTPGQGLQFLFEYFSETQRNKGNFPGRFSGRQFSNSRSEMNVSTLELGDSALYLCASRSLLAKNIQYFGAGTRLSVL.

This clonotype was counted at least ten times. This chain links TRBV27 with TRBJ1-1; unclear D gene. Deletions cut 6 bases from V and 4 bases from J, with 9 bases between. The CDR3 loop spans 12 amino acids. Germline lookup yields CDR1 MNHEY and CDR2 SMNVEV (reference sequence). CDR3 sequence: CASSQSGTEAFF. The CDR3, as DNA: TGTGCCAGCAGCCAAAGCGGCACTGAAGCTTTCTTT.

The chain has TRBV4-2 and TRBJ2-1, with no clear D. Trimming left V 6 bases short and J 5 bases short, with 11 bases between. The CDR3 has 13 residues. Germline V gene sequence: CDR1 LGHNA, CDR2 YNFKEQ. CDR3 DNA: TGTGCCAGCAGGACTTTAGGGAACAATGAGCAGTTCTTC. Translating it yields CASRTLGNNEQFF.

This clonotype has more than one count but fewer than ten. This chain connects TRBV9 to TRBJ1-2; D remains unclear. CDR3 size: 14 residues. Germline-derived CDR1 and CDR2 are SGDLS and YYNGEE. V lost 0 bases, J lost 4 bases, and 10 bases lay in between. CDR3 region: CASSVAGSSYGYTF. The CDR3 DNA sequence: TGTGCCAGCAGCGTAGCGGGGAGTTCCTATGGCTACACCTTC.

A few counts support this clonotype. The chain is built from TRBV2 and TRBJ1-1; 8 nucleotides match TRBD1. Germline CDR1 and CDR2: SNHLY and FYNNEI. There are 16 residues in the CDR3. The V gene end was trimmed by 4 bases and the J gene end by 4 bases; junction bases not matched to a gene: 11. The CDR3 nucleotides read TGTGCCAGCAGTGTACCCATGACAGGGGAGGCCACTGAAGCTTTCTTT. This codes for CASSVPMTGEATEAFF.

This clonotype was observed a handful of times. The gene calls are TRBV7-9 and TRBJ2-3; the match to TRBD2 covers 8 bases. The CDR3 totals 16 residues. CDR1 and CDR2 (germline): SEHNR, FQNEAQ (reference sequence). The junction had 3 bases not matched to a gene; V was cut back by 1 base and J by 0 bases. The CDR3 sequence: CASSLVASGSTDTQYF. The CDR3 DNA sequence: TGTGCCAGCAGCTTAGTGGCTAGCGGGAGCACAGATACGCAGTATTTT.

In DNA, the CDR3 is TGTGCCAGCAGTTTATATCCGGGCGCAGCTCCCTACGAGCAGTACTTC. Translating gives CASSLYPGAAPYEQYF. This chain links TRBV27 with TRBJ2-7; D unclear. The V end lost 1 base, the J end lost 2 bases, and 15 bases lay between the germline ends. CDR1 is MNHEY, CDR2 SMNVEV, per germline (reference sequence). This CDR3 is 16 amino acids long.

In this sample, this clonotype turned up many times. CDR3 coding DNA: TGTGCCAGCAGTGAATTTTCGAGGGACACCGGGGAGCTGTTTTTT. It codes for CASSEFSRDTGELFF. The chain joins TRBV25-1 to TRBJ2-2, with a tentative D call TRBD2 (5 bases). Looked up from germline, CDR1 is MGHDK and CDR2 is SYGVNS. The V and J ends lost 1 base and 3 bases respectively, with 9 bases between them. This CDR3 region has 15 residues.

There are many counts of this clonotype. V is TRBV12-3 or TRBV12-4 and J is TRBJ2-7; the D gene is possibly TRBD2 (6 bases). This CDR3 comprises 14 residues. Trimming took off 3 bases at V and 3 bases at J, with 12 bases between the two ends. The CDR3: CASSFTRDIYEQYF. Here the CDR3 DNA reads TGTGCCAGCAGTTTTACGCGGGATATCTACGAGCAGTACTTC.

The chain combines TRBV28 with TRBJ1-1; D might be TRBD1 (6 bases). CDR1 is MDHEN, CDR2 SYDVKM, per germline. Trimming took off 10 bases at V and 0 bases at J, with 9 bases between the two ends. The CDR3 is 12 amino acids. CDR3 residues: CAIQGLNTEAFF. For the CDR3, the DNA is TGTGCCATCCAGGGGTTGAACACTGAAGCTTTCTTT.

The chain combines TRBV6-5 with TRBJ2-5, with TRBD2 matching over 12 bases. V lost 0 bases and J lost 14; bases outside the gene matches: 7. This CDR3 spans 14 amino acids. Germline lookup yields CDR1 MNHEY and CDR2 SVGAGI. The CDR3 coding sequence is TGTGCCAGCAGTTACTCGCTAGCGGGAGGGCCCGGATACTTC. This gives the protein CASSYSLAGGPGYF.

The J gene is TRBJ2-7, the V gene TRBV20-1; a weak D match, TRBD2 (5 bases). Germline V gives CDR1 DFQATT, CDR2 SNEGSKA (reference sequence). This CDR3 has 14 residues. The ends were cut back, 5 bases at V and 2 bases at J, with 16 bases in the middle. In DNA form, the CDR3 reads TGCAGTGCTCGTTTCCCCGGGGTTCCCTACGAGCAGTACTTC. It yields the protein CSARFPGVPYEQYF.

This clonotype appeared many times. The rearrangement links TRBV12-3 or TRBV12-4 to TRBJ2-5; 7 positions match TRBD1. The CDR3 has 14 residues. V was clipped by 7 bases and J by 3 bases; unmatched bases: 8. CDR3 in DNA: TGTGCCAGCACCGACAGGGCCAGAGAAGAGACCCAGTACTTC. Encoded protein: CASTDRAREETQYF.

This chain links TRBV20-1 with TRBJ1-2, with 7 bases lining up with TRBD1. CDR3 length equals 14 residues. Germline loops: CDR1 DFQATT, CDR2 SNEGSKA (reference sequence). V trimming: 2 bases; J trimming: 4 bases; junction bases outside the gene matches: 7. The CDR3 loop is CSARNRDRAYGYTF. In DNA, the CDR3 is TGCAGTGCTAGAAACCGGGACAGAGCCTATGGCTACACCTTC.

The rearrangement links TRBV7-3 to TRBJ2-3; 7 positions match TRBD1. Germline-derived CDR1 and CDR2 are SGHTA and FQGTGA. The CDR3 sequence is 14 residues long. The V and J ends lost 7 bases and 2 bases, in that order; junction bases with no gene match: 6. The CDR3: CASTMTGTTDTQYF. Here the CDR3 DNA reads TGTGCCAGCACCATGACAGGGACCACAGATACGCAGTATTTT.

This clonotype was seen more than once but under ten times. The rearrangement links TRBV20-1 to TRBJ2-7; no reliable D call. CDR3 size: 12 residues. Trimming took 4 bases from V and 7 from J, leaving 14 bases between them. Germline CDR1 reads DFQATT; CDR2 reads SNEGSKA (reference sequence). CDR3 in amino acids: CSATHIEAEQYF. The CDR3 DNA sequence: TGCAGTGCTACCCACATAGAGGCAGAGCAGTACTTC.

This clonotype appeared many times. The chain is built from TRBV6-6 and TRBJ2-3; a weak D match, TRBD2 (6 bases). The CDR3 is 16 residues long. V shed 2 bases and J shed 0 bases, with 12 bases lying between them. CDR1 and CDR2 from the germline V gene are MNHNY and SVGAGI (reference sequence). The CDR3 loop reads CASSYHSGGSTDTQYF. Written as DNA, the CDR3 is TGTGCCAGCAGTTACCATAGCGGAGGTAGCACAGATACGCAGTATTTT.

Concerning this clonotype: A much larger clone is a single base away; this may be a read error. This CDR3 is missing its conserved last phenylalanine or tryptophan, likely due to a read error. The V call is TRBV5-6, the J call TRBJ2-5; 8 positions agree with TRBD2. CDR3 length: 17 amino acids. The V gene's germline CDR1 is SGHDT and CDR2 YYEEEE. After removal of 0 bases from V and 1 base from J, the junction contained 8 bases not matched to a gene. CDR3 DNA sequence: TGTGCCAGCAGCTTGGGCGCGGCTAGCGGGCCCCAAGAGACCCAGTACTAC. Its translation is CASSLGAASGPQETQYY.

The chain combines TRBV6-1 with TRBJ2-1; TRBD1 agrees at 7 bases. The V segment lost 4 bases and the J segment 0 bases; nucleotides outside the gene matches: 9. The CDR3 loop spans 17 amino acids. The germline gives CDR1 MNHNS, CDR2 SASEGT. The CDR3 region is CASSGTLTGSSYNEQFF. CDR3 bases: TGTGCCAGCAGTGGGACTCTGACAGGGAGCTCCTACAATGAGCAGTTCTTC.

Remarks on this clonotype: Compared with germline, one end of the junction differs, possibly owing to a read error. The J gene is TRBJ2-3, the V gene TRBV5-1; weak D call: TRBD2 (6 bases). This CDR3 has 16 amino acids. Germline-derived CDR1 and CDR2 are SGHRS and YFSETQ. The CDR3 here is CASSLAGRPVTDTKYF. CDR3 bases: TGCGCAAGCAGCTTGGCGGGAAGGCCTGTCACAGATACGAAGTATTTT. The full variable domain, completed using reference TRBV5-1 and TRBJ2-3, is KAGVTQTPRYLIKTRGQQVTLSCSPISGHRSVSWYQQTPGQGLQFLFEYFSETQRNKGNFPGRFSGRQFSNSRSEMNVSTLELGDSALYLCASSLAGRPVTDTKYFGPGTRLTVL.

Many counts were recorded for this clonotype. The chain joins TRBV4-2 to TRBJ2-3, with 11 bases fitting TRBD2. The CDR3 loop spans 15 amino acids. J gave up 3 bases and V 3 bases, and 2 bases lay outside the gene matches. Germline loops: CDR1 LGHNA, CDR2 YNFKEQ. The DNA of the CDR3 is TGTGCCAGCAGCCAGACTAGCGGGGCAACAGATACGCAGTATTTT. Amino acid sequence: CASSQTSGATDTQYF.

Comment on this clonotype: A much larger clone sits a single nucleotide away, making a read error possible. This CDR3 is CPSSLDWKGRTEKNTEAFF. As DNA, the CDR3 is TGTCCCAGCAGCTTAGATTGGAAGGGGCGGACAGAGAAGAACACTGAAGCTTTCTTT. The V gene is TRBV11-2, the J gene TRBJ1-1; weak D call: TRBD1 (6 bases). Germline assignment: CDR1 SGHAT and CDR2 FQNNGV. The length of the CDR3 is 19 residues.

This clonotype was found many times. The V call is TRBV7-9, the J call TRBJ1-2, with D possibly TRBD1 on 6 matching bases. The CDR3 length is 16 residues. CDR1 is SEHNR, CDR2 FQNEAQ, per germline (reference sequence). The ends were cut back, 8 bases at V and 11 bases at J, with 30 bases in the middle. CDR3 amino acids: CASVRDNVPGGATYTF. The CDR3 DNA follows: TGTGCCAGCGTCCGGGACAACGTTCCCGGTGGGGCTACGTACACCTTC.

The rearrangement links TRBV9 to TRBJ1-2; D ambiguous. This CDR3 is built from 13 residues. Germline V gene sequence: CDR1 SGDLS, CDR2 YYNGEE. Trimming left V 4 bases short and J 4 bases short, with 11 bases between. This CDR3 is CASSPSGSYGYTF. The CDR3 bases are TGTGCCAGCAGCCCTAGTGGAAGCTATGGCTACACCTTC.

There are many counts of this clonotype. This chain connects TRBV7-9 to TRBJ2-1, with 7 bases fitting TRBD2. Germline loops: CDR1 SEHNR, CDR2 FQNEAQ (reference sequence). After removal of 1 base from V and 0 bases from J, the junction contained 3 bases not matched to a gene. The CDR3 extends over 16 amino acids. CDR3 coding DNA: TGTGCCAGCAGCTTAGTAGGCGGGAGCTCCTACAATGAGCAGTTCTTC. Protein sequence: CASSLVGGSSYNEQFF.

This clonotype was detected a few times. The chain uses TRBV6-2 or TRBV6-3 and TRBJ2-1; TRBD2 agrees at 8 bases. The CDR3 has 14 amino acids. Per the germline V gene, CDR1 is MNHEY and CDR2 is SVGEGT. V dropped 5 bases and J dropped 5; count of bases not matched to a gene: 5. The CDR3 reads CASSQILADNEQFF. In DNA, the CDR3 is TGTGCCAGCAGTCAAATACTAGCGGACAATGAGCAGTTCTTC.